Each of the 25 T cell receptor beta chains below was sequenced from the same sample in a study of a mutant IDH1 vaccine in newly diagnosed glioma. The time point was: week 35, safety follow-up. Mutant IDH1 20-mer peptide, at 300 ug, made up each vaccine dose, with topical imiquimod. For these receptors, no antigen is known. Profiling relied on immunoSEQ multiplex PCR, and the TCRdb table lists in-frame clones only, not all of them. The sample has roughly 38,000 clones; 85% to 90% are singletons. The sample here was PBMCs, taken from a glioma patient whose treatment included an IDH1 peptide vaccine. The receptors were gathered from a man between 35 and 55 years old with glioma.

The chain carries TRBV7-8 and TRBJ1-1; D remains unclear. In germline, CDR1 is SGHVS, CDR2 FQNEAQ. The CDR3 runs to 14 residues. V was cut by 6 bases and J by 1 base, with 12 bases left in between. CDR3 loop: CASSSLDKNTEAFF. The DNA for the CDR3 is TGTGCCAGCAGTTCCCTTGACAAGAACACTGAAGCTTTCTTT. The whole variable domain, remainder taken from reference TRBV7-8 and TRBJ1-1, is GAGVSQSPRYKVAKRGQDVALRCDPISGHVSLFWYQQALGQGPEFLTYFQNEAQLDKSGLPSDRFFAERPEGSVSTLKIQRTQQEDSAVYLCASSSLDKNTEAFFGQGTRLTVV.

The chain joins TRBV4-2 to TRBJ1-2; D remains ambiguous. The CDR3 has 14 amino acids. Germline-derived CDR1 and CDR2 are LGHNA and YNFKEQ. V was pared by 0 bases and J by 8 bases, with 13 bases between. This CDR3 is CASSQDASLGGYTF. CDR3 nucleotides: TGTGCCAGCAGCCAAGATGCCAGTTTAGGGGGCTACACCTTC.

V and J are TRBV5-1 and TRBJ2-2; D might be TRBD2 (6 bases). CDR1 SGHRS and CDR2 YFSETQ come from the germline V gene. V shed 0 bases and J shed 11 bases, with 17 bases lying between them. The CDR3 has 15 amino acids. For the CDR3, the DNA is TGCGCCAGCAGCTTGGATACGGGGGACCTCAGAGAGCTGTTTTTT. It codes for CASSLDTGDLRELFF.

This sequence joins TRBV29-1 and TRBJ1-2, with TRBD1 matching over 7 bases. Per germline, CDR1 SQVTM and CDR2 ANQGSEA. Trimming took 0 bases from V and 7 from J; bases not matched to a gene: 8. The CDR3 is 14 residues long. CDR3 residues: CSVEDLRHRGGYTF. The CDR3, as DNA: TGCAGCGTTGAAGATCTTAGGCACAGGGGTGGCTACACCTTC.

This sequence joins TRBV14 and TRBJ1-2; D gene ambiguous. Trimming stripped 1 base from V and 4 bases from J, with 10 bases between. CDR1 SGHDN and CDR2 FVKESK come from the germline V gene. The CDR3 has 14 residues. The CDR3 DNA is TGTGCCAGCAGCCAAGGAAGGGTCGGCTATGGCTACACCTTC. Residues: CASSQGRVGYGYTF.

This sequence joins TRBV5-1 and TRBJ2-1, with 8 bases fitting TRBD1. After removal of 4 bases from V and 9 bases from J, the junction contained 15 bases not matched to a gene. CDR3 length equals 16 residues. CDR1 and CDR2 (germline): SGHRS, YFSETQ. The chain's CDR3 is CASSVTGEHPNAEQFF. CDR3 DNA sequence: TGCGCCAGCAGCGTGACAGGGGAACACCCCAACGCTGAGCAGTTCTTC.

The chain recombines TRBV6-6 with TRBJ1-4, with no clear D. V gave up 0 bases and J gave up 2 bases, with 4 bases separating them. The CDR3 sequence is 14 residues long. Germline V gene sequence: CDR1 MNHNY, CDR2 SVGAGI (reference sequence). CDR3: CASSYSRTNEKLFF. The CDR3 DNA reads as TGTGCCAGCAGTTACTCGAGGACTAATGAAAAACTGTTTTTT.

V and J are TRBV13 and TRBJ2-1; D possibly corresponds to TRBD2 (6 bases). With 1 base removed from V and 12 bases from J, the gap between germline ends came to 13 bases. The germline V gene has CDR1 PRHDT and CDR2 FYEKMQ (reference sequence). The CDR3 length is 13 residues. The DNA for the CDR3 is TGTGCCAGCAGCTTAGTGATCCGGGGAGGGCAGTTCTTC. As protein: CASSLVIRGGQFF.

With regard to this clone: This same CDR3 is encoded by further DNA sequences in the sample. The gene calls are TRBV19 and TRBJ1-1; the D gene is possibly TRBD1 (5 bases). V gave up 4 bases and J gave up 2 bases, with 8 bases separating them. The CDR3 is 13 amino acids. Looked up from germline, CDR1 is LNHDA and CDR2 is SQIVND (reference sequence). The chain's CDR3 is CASSTTANTEAFF. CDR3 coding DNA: TGTGCCAGTAGTACGACAGCTAACACTGAAGCTTTCTTT.

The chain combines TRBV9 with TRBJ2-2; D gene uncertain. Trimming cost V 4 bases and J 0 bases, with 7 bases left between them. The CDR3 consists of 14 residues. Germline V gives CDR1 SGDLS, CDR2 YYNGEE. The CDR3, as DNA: TGTGCCAGCAGCTTCAACACGAACACCGGGGAGCTGTTTTTT. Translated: CASSFNTNTGELFF.

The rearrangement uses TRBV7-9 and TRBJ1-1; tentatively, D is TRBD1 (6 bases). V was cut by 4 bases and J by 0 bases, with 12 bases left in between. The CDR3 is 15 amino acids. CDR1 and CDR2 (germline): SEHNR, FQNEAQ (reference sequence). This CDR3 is CASSSEQGMNTEAFF. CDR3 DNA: TGTGCCAGCAGCTCGGAACAGGGAATGAACACTGAAGCTTTCTTT.

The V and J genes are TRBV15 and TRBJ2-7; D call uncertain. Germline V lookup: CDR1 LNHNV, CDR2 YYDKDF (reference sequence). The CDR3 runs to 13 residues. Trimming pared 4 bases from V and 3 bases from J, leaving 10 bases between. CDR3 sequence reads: CATSIRRSYEQYF. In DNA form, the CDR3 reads TGTGCCACCAGCATCAGACGGAGCTACGAGCAGTACTTC.

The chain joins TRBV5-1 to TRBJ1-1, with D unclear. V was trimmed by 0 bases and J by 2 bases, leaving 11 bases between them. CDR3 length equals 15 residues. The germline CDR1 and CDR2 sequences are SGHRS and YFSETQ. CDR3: CASSLGWDFNTEAFF. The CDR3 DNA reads TGCGCCAGCAGCTTGGGTTGGGATTTCAACACTGAAGCTTTCTTT. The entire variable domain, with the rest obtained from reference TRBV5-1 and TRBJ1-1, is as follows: KAGVTQTPRYLIKTRGQQVTLSCSPISGHRSVSWYQQTPGQGLQFLFEYFSETQRNKGNFPGRFSGRQFSNSRSEMNVSTLELGDSALYLCASSLGWDFNTEAFFGQGTRLTVV.

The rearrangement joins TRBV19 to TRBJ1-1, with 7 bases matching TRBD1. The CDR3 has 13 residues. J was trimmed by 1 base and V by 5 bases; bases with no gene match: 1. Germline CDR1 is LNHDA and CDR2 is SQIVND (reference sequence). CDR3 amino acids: CASSRQGNTEAFF. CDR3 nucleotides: TGTGCCAGTAGTCGACAGGGGAACACTGAAGCTTTCTTT.

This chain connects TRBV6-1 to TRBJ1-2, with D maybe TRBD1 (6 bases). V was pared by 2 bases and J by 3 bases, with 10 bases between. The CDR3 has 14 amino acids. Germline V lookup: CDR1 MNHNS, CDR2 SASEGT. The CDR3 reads CASSEWGRDYGYTF. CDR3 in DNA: TGTGCCAGCAGTGAATGGGGGCGCGACTATGGCTACACCTTC.

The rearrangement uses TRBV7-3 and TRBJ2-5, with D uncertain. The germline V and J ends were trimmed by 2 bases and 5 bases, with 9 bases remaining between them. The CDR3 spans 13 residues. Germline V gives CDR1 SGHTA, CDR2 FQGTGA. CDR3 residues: CASSLDPRETQYF. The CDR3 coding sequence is TGTGCCAGCAGCTTAGACCCCCGGGAGACCCAGTACTTC.

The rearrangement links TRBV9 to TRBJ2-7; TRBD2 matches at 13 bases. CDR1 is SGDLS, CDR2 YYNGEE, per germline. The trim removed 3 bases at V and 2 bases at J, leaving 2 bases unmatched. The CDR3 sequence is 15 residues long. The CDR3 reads CASSAGLAGTYEQYF. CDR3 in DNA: TGTGCCAGCAGCGCGGGACTAGCGGGAACCTACGAGCAGTACTTC.

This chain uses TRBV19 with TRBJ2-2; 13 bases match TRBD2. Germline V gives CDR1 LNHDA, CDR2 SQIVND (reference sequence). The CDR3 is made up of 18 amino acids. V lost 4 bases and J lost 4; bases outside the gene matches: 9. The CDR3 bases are TGTGCCAGTAGTAGTCAACTAGCGGGAGGGCCGGGCACCGGGGAGCTGTTTTTT. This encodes CASSSQLAGGPGTGELFF.

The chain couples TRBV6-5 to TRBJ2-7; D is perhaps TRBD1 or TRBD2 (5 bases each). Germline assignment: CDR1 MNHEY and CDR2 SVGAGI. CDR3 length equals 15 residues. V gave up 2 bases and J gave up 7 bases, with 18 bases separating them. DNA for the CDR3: TGTGCCAGCAGTTACGCCCGGGACCCTCTCGGGGAGCAGTACGTC. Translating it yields CASSYARDPLGEQYV.

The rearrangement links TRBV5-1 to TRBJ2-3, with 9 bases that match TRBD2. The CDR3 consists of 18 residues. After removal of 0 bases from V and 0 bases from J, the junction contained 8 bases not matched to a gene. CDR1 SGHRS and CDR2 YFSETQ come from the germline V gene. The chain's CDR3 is CASSLAGAGGTSTDTQYF. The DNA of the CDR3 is TGCGCCAGCAGCTTGGCCGGGGCGGGAGGGACTAGCACAGATACGCAGTATTTT.

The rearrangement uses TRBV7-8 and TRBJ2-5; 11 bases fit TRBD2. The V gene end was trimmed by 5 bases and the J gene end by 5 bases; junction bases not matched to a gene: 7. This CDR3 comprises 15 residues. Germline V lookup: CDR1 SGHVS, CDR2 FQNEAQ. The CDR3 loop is CASSPRLAGGETQYF. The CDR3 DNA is TGTGCCAGCAGCCCCCGTTTAGCGGGGGGGGAGACCCAGTACTTC.

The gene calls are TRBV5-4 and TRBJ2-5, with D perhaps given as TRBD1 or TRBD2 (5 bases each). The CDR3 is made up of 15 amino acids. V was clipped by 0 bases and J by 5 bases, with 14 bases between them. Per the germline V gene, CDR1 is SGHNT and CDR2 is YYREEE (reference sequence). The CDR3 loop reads CASSLAGTAAETQYF. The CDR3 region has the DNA TGTGCCAGCAGCTTGGCAGGGACGGCAGCCGAGACCCAGTACTTC.

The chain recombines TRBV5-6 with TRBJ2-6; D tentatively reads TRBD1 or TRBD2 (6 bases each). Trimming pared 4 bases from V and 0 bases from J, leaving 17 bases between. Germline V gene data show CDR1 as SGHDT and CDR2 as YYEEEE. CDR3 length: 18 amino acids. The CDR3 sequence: CASSRGQGPSSGANVLTF. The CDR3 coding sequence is TGTGCCAGCAGCCGGGGGCAGGGGCCGAGCTCTGGGGCCAACGTCCTGACTTTC.

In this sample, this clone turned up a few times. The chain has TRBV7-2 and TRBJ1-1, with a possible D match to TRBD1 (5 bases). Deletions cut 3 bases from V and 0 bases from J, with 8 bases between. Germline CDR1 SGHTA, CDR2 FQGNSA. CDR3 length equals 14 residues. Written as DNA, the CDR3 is TGTGCCAGCAGCTTGCACAGGATGAACACTGAAGCTTTCTTT. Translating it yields CASSLHRMNTEAFF.

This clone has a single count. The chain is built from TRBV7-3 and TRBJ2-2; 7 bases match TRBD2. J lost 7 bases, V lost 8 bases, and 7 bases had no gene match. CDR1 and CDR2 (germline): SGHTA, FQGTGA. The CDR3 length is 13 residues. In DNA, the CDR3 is TGTGCCAGCGGGGAGGGCCCGAACGGGGAGCTGTTTTTT. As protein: CASGEGPNGELFF.